This T cell receptor beta chain is drawn from a study of human T cells and chemical hapten exposure. Overall study findings and caveats: Sensitizing with DPC caused no change in TCRs above 1 in 1000 frequency.

The CDR3 sequence is 17 residues long. The germline V gene encodes CDR1 ENHRY and CDR2 SYGVKD. Trimming removed 6 bases from V and 8 bases from J; junction bases left unmatched: 16. This clonotype was observed many times. What it binds is unknown. Time point noted: healthy volunteer bleed at 6 weeks. Whole blood, unfractionated, served as the material for total RNA extraction. Study processing details: There were a median of roughly 100,000 TCRs per sample, with a range from about 20,000 to 700,000. Via MiXCR, TCRdb re-called the RACE reads, giving one row per CDR3 protein. TCRdb's processing, not the authors' own work, is the source of the V and J calls. Seen here are 70,000 to 95,000 distinct CDR3 sequences, roughly 7.9% observed once, and the top ten hold roughly 1.6%.

The sequence was obtained from a female donor in good health. Some clones in this sample may be carry-over from other donors' samples. This sequence joins TRBV10-3 and TRBJ1-4; 9 bases fit TRBD1. Sequenced sample: whole blood. CDR3: CAISLDRAGTGWEKLFF. The CDR3 nucleotides are TGTGCCATCAGCCTGGACCGAGCAGGGACAGGGTGGGAAAAACTGTTTTTT.